This T cell receptor beta chain was found in a study of shared T cell receptors in the human thymus. Profiling relied on immunoSEQ multiplex PCR, and the TCRdb table lists in-frame clones only, not all of them. The top ten clones hold more than 0.009% of a sample with some 640,000 clones, 87% of them seen once. The table lists this clone with a count of one. This CDR3 has 14 residues. Per germline, CDR1 LGHNA and CDR2 YSLEER. Losses at the gene ends were 4 bases for V and 8 bases for J; bases not matched to a gene: 4. The sample was also linked to a second study, of human thymus T cells.

V usage is TRBV4-3 and J usage is TRBJ2-1, with 11 bases fitting TRBD1. This sequence was found in a boy in the first two years of life with a congenital heart defect. What was sequenced was thymocytes. The DNA for the CDR3 is TGCGCCAGCAGCCCCGGGACAGGGGGAGATGAGCAGTTCTTC. Translated, it gives CASSPGTGGDEQFF.